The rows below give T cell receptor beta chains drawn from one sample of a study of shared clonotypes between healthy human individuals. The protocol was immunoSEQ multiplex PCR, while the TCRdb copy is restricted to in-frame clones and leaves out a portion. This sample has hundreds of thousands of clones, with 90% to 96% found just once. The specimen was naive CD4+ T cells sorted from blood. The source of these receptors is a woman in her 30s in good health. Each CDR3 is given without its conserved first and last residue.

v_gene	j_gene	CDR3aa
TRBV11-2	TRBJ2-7	ASSHRNSYEQY
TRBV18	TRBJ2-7	ASSPPGQGAREQY
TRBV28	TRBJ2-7	ASSYGTESSYEQY
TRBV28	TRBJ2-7	ASGLAGPSYEQY
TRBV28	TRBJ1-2	ASRQKLQGAGGSGYT
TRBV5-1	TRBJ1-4	ASSKARDRANEKLF
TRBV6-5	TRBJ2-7	ASSYWPGTDSYEQY
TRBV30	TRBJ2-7	AWSLGGGRAKVNEQY
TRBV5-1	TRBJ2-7	ASSLEGQIYEQY
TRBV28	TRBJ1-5	ASTIKGNQPQH
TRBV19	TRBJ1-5	ASSIKQSNQPQH
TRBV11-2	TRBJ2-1	ASFPTSGSEQF
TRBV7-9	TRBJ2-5	ASNGRGGGQGETQY
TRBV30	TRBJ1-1	AWSVIGKWTGDTEAF
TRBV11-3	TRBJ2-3	ASSSLGSGSADTQY